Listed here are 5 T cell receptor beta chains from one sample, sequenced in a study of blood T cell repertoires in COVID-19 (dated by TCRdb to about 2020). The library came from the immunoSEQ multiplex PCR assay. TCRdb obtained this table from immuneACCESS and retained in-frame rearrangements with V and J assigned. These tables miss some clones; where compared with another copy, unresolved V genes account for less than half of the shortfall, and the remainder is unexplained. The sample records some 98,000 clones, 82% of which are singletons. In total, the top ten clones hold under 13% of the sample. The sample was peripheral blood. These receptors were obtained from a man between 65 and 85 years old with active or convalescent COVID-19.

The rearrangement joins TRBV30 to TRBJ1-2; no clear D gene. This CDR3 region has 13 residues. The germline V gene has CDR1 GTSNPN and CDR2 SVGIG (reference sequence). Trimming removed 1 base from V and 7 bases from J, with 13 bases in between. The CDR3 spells CAWSDGRTGGYTF. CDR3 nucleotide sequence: TGTGCCTGGAGTGACGGGAGAACTGGTGGCTACACCTTC.

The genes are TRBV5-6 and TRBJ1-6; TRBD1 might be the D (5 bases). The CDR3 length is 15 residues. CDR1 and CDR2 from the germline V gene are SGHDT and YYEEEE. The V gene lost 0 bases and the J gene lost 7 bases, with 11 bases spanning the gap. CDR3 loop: CASSLGAGRNSPLHF. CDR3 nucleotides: TGTGCCAGCAGCTTGGGGGCAGGGAGGAATTCACCCCTCCACTTT.

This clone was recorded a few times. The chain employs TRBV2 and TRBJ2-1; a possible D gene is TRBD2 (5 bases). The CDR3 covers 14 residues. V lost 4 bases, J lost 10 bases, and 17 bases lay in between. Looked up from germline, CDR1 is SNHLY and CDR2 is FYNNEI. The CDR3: CASSGGKTFSEQFF. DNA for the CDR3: TGTGCCAGCAGTGGAGGGAAGACTTTTAGCGAGCAGTTCTTC.

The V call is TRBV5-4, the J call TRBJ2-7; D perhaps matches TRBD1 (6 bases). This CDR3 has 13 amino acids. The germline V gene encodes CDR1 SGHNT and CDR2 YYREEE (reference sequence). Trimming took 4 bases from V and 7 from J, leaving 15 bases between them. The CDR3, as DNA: TGTGCCAGCAGCCGAAAGGGGGTCGGGGAGCAGTACTTC. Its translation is CASSRKGVGEQYF.

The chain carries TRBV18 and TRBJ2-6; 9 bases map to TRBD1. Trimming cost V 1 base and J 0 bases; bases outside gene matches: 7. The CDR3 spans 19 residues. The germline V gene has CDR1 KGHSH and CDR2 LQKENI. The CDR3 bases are TGTGCCAGCTCACCACTGACAGGGGGTAAAAACTCTGGGGCCAACGTCCTGACTTTC. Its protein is CASSPLTGGKNSGANVLTF.